This T cell receptor (beta chain) was identified in a study of spatial heterogeneity in lung cancer. Study conclusions and caveats: Of tumor T cells, an estimated coverage of roughly 7% was reached for alpha chains and roughly 13% for beta chains. Counts that tracked tumor mutation counts were those of expanded intratumoral alpha and beta TCRs.

Germline V CDR1 and CDR2: MGHRA, YSYEKL. The CDR3 sequence is 15 residues long. V lost 0 bases and J lost 8, with 13 bases in between. TCRdb called the 5' RACE reads again in MiXCR, with one record for every CDR3 protein. The profile shows some 97,000 distinct CDR3 sequences, about 4.6% of them singletons. The time point here: sample taken at primary tumor resection. No cells were sorted before sequencing. The whole RNA sequenced was extracted from tumor, nontumor lung or frozen PBMC. This clonotype has a count of ten or more. Its cognate antigen is unknown. Sequencing used lung tumor tissue, obtained at surgery. This sequence joins TRBV4-1 and TRBJ1-4; D not resolved. This clonotype originated in a male donor with early-stage non-small cell lung cancer. In DNA form, the CDR3 reads TGCGCCAGCAGCCAAGATACCCGGCTGGAGGAAAAACTGTTTTTT. This encodes CASSQDTRLEEKLFF.